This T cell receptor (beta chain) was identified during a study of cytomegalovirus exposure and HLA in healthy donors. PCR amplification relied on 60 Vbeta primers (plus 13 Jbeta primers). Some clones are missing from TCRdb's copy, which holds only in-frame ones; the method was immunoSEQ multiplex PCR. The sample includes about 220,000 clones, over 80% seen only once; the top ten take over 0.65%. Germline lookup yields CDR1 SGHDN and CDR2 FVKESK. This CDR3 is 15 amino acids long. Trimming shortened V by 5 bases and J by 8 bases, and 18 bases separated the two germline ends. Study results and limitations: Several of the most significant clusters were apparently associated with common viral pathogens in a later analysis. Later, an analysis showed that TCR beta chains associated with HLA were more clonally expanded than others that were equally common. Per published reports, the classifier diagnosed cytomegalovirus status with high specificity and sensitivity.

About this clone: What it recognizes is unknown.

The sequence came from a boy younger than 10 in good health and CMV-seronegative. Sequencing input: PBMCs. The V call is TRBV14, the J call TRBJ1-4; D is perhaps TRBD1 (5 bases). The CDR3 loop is CASSYGGGFGEKLFF. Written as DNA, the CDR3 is TGTGCCAGCAGCTATGGGGGGGGGTTTGGAGAAAAACTGTTTTTT.